This entry is about one TCR beta chain. The target antigen is unknown. The assay was immunoSEQ multiplex PCR, and TCRdb's table has in-frame clones only and misses some. The profile shows about 70,000 clones, about 94% of them singletons. The data stem from a study of OX40 agonist ivuxolimab in advanced cancers. At the level of the study: Having had anti-PD-1, anti-PD-L1 or anti-CTLA-4 therapy before was allowed, and around 39% had some.

Study results and caveats: The mean number of expanded clones was higher in CD8+ T cells than in CD4+. Dose levels from 0.1 to 3.0 mg/kg saw CD4+ and CD8+ blood T cells expand clonally by week 6.

Specimen: CD4+ or CD8+ T cells sorted from blood, collected in a trial of the OX40 agonist ivuxolimab. This sequence was found in an adult with an advanced solid tumor such as melanoma, head and neck, liver or kidney cancer.

The CDR3 spells CASSESGGFLDEQFF. CDR3 nucleotide sequence: TGCGCCAGCAGTGAGTCGGGGGGGTTTTTGGATGAGCAGTTCTTC. The V call is TRBV10-2, the J call TRBJ2-1; TRBD2 matches 7 bases. The CDR3 has 15 residues. Trimming cost V 0 bases and J 8 bases; bases outside gene matches: 7. In germline, CDR1 is WSHSY, CDR2 SAAADI.